Sequencing of this T cell receptor (beta chain) was carried out in a study of cytomegalovirus exposure and HLA in healthy donors. Trimming shortened V by 3 bases and J by 12 bases, and 12 bases separated the two germline ends. CDR1 is MNHNS, CDR2 SASEGT, per germline. This CDR3 contains 12 residues. About this clone: Antigen unknown.

The PCR employed 60 Vbeta primers together with 13 Jbeta primers. Repertoires were generated with immunoSEQ multiplex PCR, while TCRdb's copy carries only in-frame clones and drops some. The sample shows some 240,000 clones, about 78% of them seen only once. General study findings and limits: A few V segments could not be told apart, such as TRBV6-2 and TRBV6-3, and were left out. Most CMV-associated TCR beta chains appeared HLA-restricted in a later analysis.

This TCR was sampled from a male donor in good health and CMV-seronegative. V is TRBV6-1 and J is TRBJ2-1; the D gene is possibly TRBD1 (5 bases). The specimen sequenced was PBMCs. The CDR3 DNA sequence: TGTGCCAGCAGTGAGGGGCGTGCGATGCAGTTCTTC. This sequence encodes CASSEGRAMQFF.